This T cell receptor beta chain was retrieved from a study of shared clonotypes between healthy human individuals. Study-level results: Shared across several donors were around 5% of the naive CD4 clonotypes.

The CDR3 is 14 residues long. The V gene's germline CDR1 is SQVTM and CDR2 ANQGSEA. V lost 6 bases, J lost 1 base, and 16 bases lay in between. The table came from immunoSEQ multiplex PCR; TCRdb's copy has only in-frame clones and leaves some out. Counted here are more than 1.2 million clones, approximately 98.5% occurring once; the ten biggest clones make up roughly 0.36%. Remarks on this clone: Its specificity is not known.

Source material: naive CD4+ T cells sorted from blood. Subset in this sample: CD45RA+ positively selected. This sequence was found in a man younger than 45 in good health. This rearrangement joins TRBV29-1 to TRBJ2-7, with TRBD1 as a possible D gene (6 bases). The CDR3 DNA sequence: TGCAGCGTCGAGATCACAGGGTTGTCCTACGAGCAGTACTTC. Residues: CSVEITGLSYEQYF.